These 16 T cell receptor beta chains were all obtained from the same sample, sequenced in a study of cytomegalovirus exposure and HLA in healthy donors. The assay was immunoSEQ multiplex PCR, and TCRdb's table has in-frame clones only and misses some. Among about 150,000 clones listed, 86% were seen once. Input material: PBMCs. The receptor set was obtained from a human donor in good health.

V is TRBV5-6 and J is TRBJ1-1; no definite D call. Germline loops: CDR1 SGHDT, CDR2 YYEEEE. Trimming stripped 0 bases from V and 0 bases from J, with 9 bases between. There are 15 residues in the CDR3. As DNA, the CDR3 is TGTGCCAGCAGCTTGGACCCGGGAGTGAACACTGAAGCTTTCTTT. It translates to CASSLDPGVNTEAFF.

This clone was observed once. This chain links TRBV15 with TRBJ1-2, with D hard to call. Germline values: CDR1 LNHNV, CDR2 YYDKDF (reference sequence). This CDR3 contains 13 residues. Trimming shortened V by 4 bases and J by 4 bases, and 10 bases separated the two germline ends. The CDR3 here is CATSTWLSYGYTF. The CDR3 DNA follows: TGTGCCACCAGCACCTGGCTGTCCTATGGCTACACCTTC.

J is TRBJ1-2 and V is TRBV28, with D hard to call. V was cut by 6 bases and J by 0 bases, with 14 bases left in between. Per the germline V gene, CDR1 is MDHEN and CDR2 is SYDVKM. There are 15 residues in the CDR3. The CDR3 loop is CASSLARRANYGYTF. CDR3 nucleotide sequence: TGTGCCAGCAGCCTCGCGAGACGGGCTAACTATGGCTACACCTTC.

CDR3 sequence (DNA): TGTGCCAGCACCCGACGGCCGGCGGTGAACACCGGGGAGCTGTTTTTT. Translation: CASTRRPAVNTGELFF. The chain joins TRBV27 to TRBJ2-2; no clear D gene. V was clipped by 7 bases and J by 1 base, with 16 bases between them. The CDR3 totals 16 residues. Germline CDR1 MNHEY, CDR2 SMNVEV (reference sequence).

This clone was observed many times. The rearrangement links TRBV27 to TRBJ1-2; 7 bases line up with TRBD1. The CDR3 is 14 residues long. CDR1 and CDR2 from the germline V gene are MNHEY and SMNVEV (reference sequence). Unmatched junction bases numbered 11, after V lost 5 bases and J lost 8 bases. CDR3: CASSVPGGGLGYTF. CDR3 coding DNA: TGTGCCAGCAGTGTCCCAGGGGGTGGCCTCGGCTACACCTTC.

The V and J genes are TRBV6-6 and TRBJ2-5; maybe TRBD1 (6 bases). Trimming removed 2 bases from V and 5 bases from J, with 18 bases in between. The CDR3 contains 16 residues. Germline V gene lookup returns CDR1 MNHNY and CDR2 SVGAGI (reference sequence). The CDR3 sequence: CASSYQGPQERETQYF. The CDR3 coding sequence is TGTGCCAGCAGTTACCAGGGGCCCCAGGAGCGGGAGACCCAGTACTTC.

This clone appeared once. The chain uses TRBV27 and TRBJ2-3, with TRBD2 identical over 13 bases. V shed 3 bases and J 1 base; nucleotides not matched to a gene: 10. The germline V gene encodes CDR1 MNHEY and CDR2 SMNVEV (reference sequence). There are 19 residues in the CDR3. The chain's CDR3 is CASSFVRTSGSRRTDTQYF. The CDR3 DNA reads as TGTGCCAGCAGTTTTGTTAGGACTAGCGGGAGCCGCCGCACAGATACGCAGTATTTT.

The chain employs TRBV4-1 and TRBJ1-1; TRBD1 matches at 9 bases. Losses at the gene ends were 6 bases for V and 6 bases for J; bases not matched to a gene: 8. CDR3 length equals 14 residues. In germline, CDR1 is MGHRA, CDR2 YSYEKL. CDR3 protein: CASRLEGQGAEAFF. The CDR3 DNA reads as TGCGCCAGCAGATTAGAGGGACAGGGAGCTGAAGCTTTCTTT.

Here the CDR3 DNA reads TGTGCCAGCAGGCGTCAGGTTTCGAACACTGAAGCTTTCTTT. Translating gives CASRRQVSNTEAFF. The rearrangement links TRBV5-6 to TRBJ1-1, with D unresolved. Germline CDR1 reads SGHDT; CDR2 reads YYEEEE. CDR3 length equals 14 residues. V was clipped by 5 bases and J by 1 base, with 12 bases between them.

This rearrangement joins TRBV7-9 to TRBJ1-1; TRBD1 might be the D (5 bases). The CDR3 sequence is 16 residues long. V lost 5 bases and J 0 bases, leaving 16 bases between the germline ends. CDR1 and CDR2 (germline): SEHNR, FQNEAQ (reference sequence). CDR3 sequence: CASSRDSSPMNTEAFF. Written as DNA, the CDR3 is TGTGCCAGCAGCCGTGACAGCTCTCCGATGAACACTGAAGCTTTCTTT.

V is TRBV6-4 and J is TRBJ2-5; D is unresolved. Between the trimmed V and J ends, which lost 5 bases and 7 bases, there was a span of 14 bases. From germline, CDR1 is MRHNA and CDR2 SNTAGT. CDR3 length: 13 residues. In DNA form, the CDR3 reads TGTGCCAGCAGTCCCGGGTCCGAAGGGACCCAGTACTTC. Translation: CASSPGSEGTQYF.

The gene calls are TRBV15 and TRBJ2-7, with D maybe TRBD1 (5 bases). The CDR3 contains 15 residues. CDR1 LNHNV and CDR2 YYDKDF come from the germline V gene (reference sequence). Trimming removed 0 bases at V and 2 bases at J, with 11 bases between. The CDR3 nucleotides are TGTGCCACCAGCAGAGATGAGGACACAACCTACGAGCAGTACTTC. This sequence encodes CATSRDEDTTYEQYF.

The V and J genes are TRBV14 and TRBJ2-7; 7 positions agree with TRBD1. The V and J ends lost 2 bases and 0 bases, in that order; junction bases with no gene match: 4. In germline, CDR1 is SGHDN, CDR2 FVKESK. This CDR3 spans 15 amino acids. The chain's CDR3 is CASSQWGTASYEQYF. The CDR3, as DNA: TGTGCCAGCAGCCAATGGGGGACAGCCTCCTACGAGCAGTACTTC.

The gene calls are TRBV28 and TRBJ2-5; maybe TRBD1 (5 bases). Germline CDR1 MDHEN, CDR2 SYDVKM. This CDR3 is 14 amino acids long. Trimming stripped 6 bases from V and 5 bases from J, with 16 bases between. This chain's CDR3 is CASRSRVGPETQYF. In nucleotides, the CDR3 is TGTGCCAGCAGGTCTCGCGTGGGGCCGGAGACCCAGTACTTC.

This chain links TRBV28 with TRBJ2-7; 9 bases match TRBD1. The CDR3 totals 15 residues. Germline V lookup: CDR1 MDHEN, CDR2 SYDVKM. The junction had 5 bases not matched to a gene; V was cut back by 2 bases and J by 3 bases. CDR3 coding DNA: TGTGCCAGCAGTTTACCGACAGGGGGTAACTACGAGCAGTACTTC. It codes for CASSLPTGGNYEQYF.

This clone has only one observation. The gene calls are TRBV7-9 and TRBJ1-2, with D perhaps TRBD1 (5 bases). Trimming stripped 1 base from V and 1 base from J, with 16 bases between. Germline-derived CDR1 and CDR2 are SEHNR and FQNEAQ (reference sequence). The CDR3 has 17 residues. Here the CDR3 reads CASSLGLFDSLNYGYTF. The CDR3 coding sequence is TGTGCCAGCAGCTTAGGTCTCTTCGACAGTCTTAACTATGGCTACACCTTC. The complete variable domain, with remaining parts taken from reference TRBV7-9 and TRBJ1-2, reads DTGVSQNPRHKITKRGQNVTFRCDPISEHNRLYWYRQTLGQGPEFLTYFQNEAQLEKSRLLSDRFSAERPKGSFSTLEIQRTEQGDSAMYLCASSLGLFDSLNYGYTFGSGTRLTVV.